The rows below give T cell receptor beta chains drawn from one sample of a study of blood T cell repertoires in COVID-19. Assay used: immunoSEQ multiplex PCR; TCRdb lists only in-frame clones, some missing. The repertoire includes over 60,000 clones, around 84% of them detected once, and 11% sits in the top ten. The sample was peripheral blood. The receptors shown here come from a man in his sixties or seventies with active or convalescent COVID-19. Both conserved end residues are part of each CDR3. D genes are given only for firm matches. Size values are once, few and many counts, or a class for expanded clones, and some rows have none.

CDR3: CASSNLGGNQPQHF; DNA: TGTGCCAGTAGTAATTTGGGAGGGAATCAGCCCCAGCATTTT; V: TRBV19; size: few; D: -; J: TRBJ1-5
CDR3: CASREDWGNTEAFF; DNA: TGCGCCAGCAGGGAGGATTGGGGGAACACTGAAGCTTTCTTT; V: TRBV5-1; size: -; D: -; J: TRBJ1-1
CDR3: CASSIQGSGIGNQPQHF; DNA: TGTGCCAGCAGCATACAGGGGTCGGGGATAGGCAATCAGCCCCAGCATTTT; V: TRBV7-2; size: -; D: TRBD1; J: TRBJ1-5
CDR3: CAWSVRGQGLTHGYTF; DNA: TGTGCCTGGAGTGTACGAGGACAGGGACTTACGCATGGCTACACCTTC; V: TRBV30; size: -; D: TRBD1; J: TRBJ1-2
CDR3: CASSPTSGTGGYEQYF; DNA: TGTGCCAGTAGCCCAACTAGCGGGACTGGGGGCTACGAGCAGTACTTC; V: TRBV19; size: -; D: TRBD2; J: TRBJ2-7
CDR3: CASSFRTGGTGNTIYF; DNA: TGTGCCAGCAGCTTCCGGACAGGGGGCACTGGAAACACCATATATTTT; V: TRBV5-6; size: -; D: TRBD1; J: TRBJ1-3
CDR3: CARTGVDDYGYTF; DNA: TGTGCCAGGACAGGGGTCGATGACTATGGCTACACCTTC; V: TRBV21-1; size: -; D: -; J: TRBJ1-2
CDR3: CASSPTDQETQYF; DNA: TGTGCCAGCTCACCGACAGATCAAGAGACCCAGTACTTC; V: TRBV18; size: once; D: -; J: TRBJ2-5
CDR3: CASSEGTGGETQYF; DNA: TGTGCCAGCAGTGAGGGGACAGGTGGGGAGACCCAGTACTTC; V: TRBV27; size: few; D: TRBD1; J: TRBJ2-5
CDR3: CASSSGHRRLEQYF; DNA: TGTGCCAGCAGCTCGGGACACCGACGTCTCGAGCAGTACTTC; V: TRBV28; size: -; D: -; J: TRBJ2-7
CDR3: CASSSGTDGYTF; DNA: TGTGCCAGCAGTTCCGGGACTGATGGCTACACCTTC; V: TRBV6-6; size: -; D: -; J: TRBJ1-2
CDR3: CASSPGGRGYTF; DNA: TGTGCCAGCAGCCCAGGGGGCCGTGGCTACACCTTC; V: TRBV14; size: -; D: TRBD1; J: TRBJ1-2
CDR3: CASSLLGGRAPHEQYF; DNA: TGCGCCAGCAGCTTGTTGGGCGGGAGGGCCCCCCACGAGCAGTACTTC; V: TRBV5-1; size: -; D: TRBD2; J: TRBJ2-7
CDR3: CASSQTGLAGYEQFF; DNA: TGTGCCAGCAGCCAAACGGGACTAGCGGGATATGAGCAGTTCTTC; V: TRBV3-1/TRBV3-2; size: -; D: TRBD2; J: TRBJ2-1
CDR3: CASSVVDTTEAFF; DNA: TGTGCCAGCAGCGTAGTGGACACCACTGAAGCTTTCTTT; V: TRBV9; size: -; D: -; J: TRBJ1-1
CDR3: CASSLNSVNEQFF; DNA: TGTGCCAGCAGCTTAAACTCCGTCAATGAGCAGTTCTTC; V: TRBV7-3; size: -; D: -; J: TRBJ2-1
CDR3: CASSQRSGRVQWPQHF; DNA: TGCGCCAGCAGCCAGCGGTCGGGGAGGGTGCAGTGGCCCCAGCATTTT; V: TRBV4-1; size: -; D: -; J: TRBJ1-5
CDR3: CASSLTTKGDYGYTF; DNA: TGTGCCAGCAGTTTAACCACAAAGGGGGACTATGGCTACACCTTC; V: TRBV28; size: -; D: -; J: TRBJ1-2
CDR3: CASSPPGGSSYNEQFF; DNA: TGTGCCAGCTCACCACCGGGCGGGAGCTCCTACAATGAGCAGTTCTTC; V: TRBV18; size: -; D: TRBD2; J: TRBJ2-1
CDR3: CASSNDSPILYGYTF; DNA: TGTGCCAGCAGTAATGACAGCCCAATCCTCTATGGCTACACCTTC; V: TRBV6-5; size: -; D: -; J: TRBJ1-2
CDR3: CASSLSGSYNEQFF; DNA: TGTGCCAGCAGTTTAAGCGGGAGTTACAATGAGCAGTTCTTC; V: TRBV27; size: -; D: TRBD2; J: TRBJ2-1
CDR3: CASKSGLDAYEQYF; DNA: TGTGCCAGCAAAAGCGGGCTAGACGCCTACGAGCAGTACTTC; V: TRBV27; size: -; D: -; J: TRBJ2-7
CDR3: CASSHQGVNEQFF; DNA: TGTGCCAGCAGCCACCAGGGGGTCAATGAGCAGTTCTTC; V: TRBV7-9; size: -; D: TRBD1; J: TRBJ2-1
CDR3: CASRGRVVQPQHF; DNA: TGTGCCAGCAGGGGGAGAGTCGTTCAGCCCCAGCATTTT; V: TRBV2; size: -; D: -; J: TRBJ1-5
CDR3: CASSQDFGGQPQHF; DNA: TGCGCCAGCAGCCAAGATTTTGGAGGACAGCCCCAGCATTTT; V: TRBV4-3; size: -; D: -; J: TRBJ1-5
CDR3: CACDRGREVGELFF; DNA: TGTGCCTGCGACAGGGGGCGCGAGGTCGGGGAGCTGTTTTTT; V: TRBV30; size: once; D: TRBD1; J: TRBJ2-2
CDR3: CASSLGGGTGLNQPQHF; DNA: TGTGCCAGCAGCTTAGGGGGCGGGACAGGACTCAATCAGCCCCAGCATTTT; V: TRBV7-8; size: -; D: TRBD1; J: TRBJ1-5
CDR3: CASSIQGSGSGANVLTF; DNA: TGTGCCAGCAGCATACAGGGTTCCGGCTCTGGGGCCAACGTCCTGACTTTC; V: TRBV7-3; size: -; D: -; J: TRBJ2-6
CDR3: CATSDPAGSREQYF; DNA: TGTGCCACCAGTGATCCAGCGGGAAGTCGCGAGCAGTACTTC; V: TRBV24-1; size: -; D: TRBD2; J: TRBJ2-7
CDR3: CASSQVGGVDYGYTF; DNA: TGTGCCAGCAGCCAAGTAGGGGGCGTTGACTATGGCTACACCTTC; V: TRBV14; size: -; D: TRBD1; J: TRBJ1-2